This T cell receptor beta chain comes out of a study of cytomegalovirus exposure and HLA in healthy donors (TCRdb year 2017). General notes on the study: According to a later analysis, the roughly 120 validation repertoires were produced on the same platform as the approximately 600 repertoires of the first cohort. To predict cytomegalovirus infection status, the study brought together high-throughput TCR immunosequencing, statistical association of individual TCRs with disease status, and machine learning. The aim of the study was to test whether cataloging public T cell receptors could identify signatures of past pathogen exposure. A separate validation cohort of 90 to 150 different subjects was used in addition to the approximately 670-subject first cohort. The paper as a whole reports these results and caveats: A later analysis found that TCRs clustered in the first cohort also tended to co-occur in the approximately 120 validation repertoires, with 94% of cluster scores above 0. In vitro tests confirmed that a few of the cytomegalovirus-associated TCR beta chains recognize cytomegalovirus antigens. A total of around 150 TCR beta chains were listed by the study as associated with cytomegalovirus. Across donors, most TCR sequences were observed very rarely, whereas some public TCRs were present in many individuals. The classifier was reported to diagnose cytomegalovirus status with high specificity and sensitivity in both the original cohort and the validation cohort. It was suggested by the authors that the approach could potentially be generalized to other disease states and immunological phenotypes. A later analysis lacked HLA typing for the validation cohort, so it scored co-occurrence in that cohort across all 130 or so repertoires.

The library was produced with the immunoSEQ multiplex PCR assay. As for how the authors treated the data: To diagnose cytomegalovirus status from the catalog of TCR beta chain sequences, a statistical classification framework was built. Held by TCRdb, this immuneACCESS table contains in-frame sequences only and omits some clones. Under half of the omission traces to an unresolved V gene where checked; the cause of the rest is unknown. From that table come the V and J calls and clone size; the DNA was used to work out D and trimming. The sample table contains 120,000 to 150,000 clones; only one count was recorded for less than 90% of them. The ten largest clones add up to about 3.1% of the sample. The donors were included in the validation cohort of some 120 subjects, a group kept apart from the roughly 670-subject first cohort. Per the germline V gene, ENHRY is the CDR1 and SYGVKD is the CDR2. The CDR3 holds 11 amino acids from the cysteine to the phenylalanine. Of the read, only the CDR3 DNA is kept; its 33 bases are in frame from base 1. V loses 10 bases, J loses 4 bases, and the germline ends lie 10 bases apart.

This clone turned up a few times. Its antigen remains unidentified. No base quality information exists; no much larger clone differs at one position. This clonotype was sampled from a woman aged 18 to 35 in good health and CMV-seropositive. The sequence is built from TRBV10-3 and TRBJ1-1; TRBD1 might be the D gene, on 5 matching bases. The sequencing input was PBMCs. The CDR3: CATLGGTEAFF. The nucleotide sequence reads TGTGCCACCCTGGGGGGCACTGAAGCTTTCTTT.